The clone carrying this T cell receptor beta chain was observed once. Authors' analysis steps: The assay estimated nucleated cells by amplifying reference gene primers. The table came from immunoSEQ multiplex PCR; TCRdb's copy has only in-frame clones and leaves some out. V and J calls plus clone size are reproduced from that table; the DNA served to infer D and trimming. Seen here are 160,000 or so clones, 65% to 90% observed once, and the top ten hold more than 1.5%. The data were taken from a study of blood T cell repertoires in COVID-19. On the study more broadly: COVID-19 samples from acute and convalescent phases originated in the United States, Italy and Spain. Sources were T cells, B-cell-depleted T cells, or PBMCs; the material itself was cDNA or gDNA.

Trimming removed 5 bases at V and 7 bases at J, with 15 bases between. From germline, CDR1 is SGHTA and CDR2 FQGNSA. The CDR3 consists of 15 residues. V gene TRBV7-2 combines with J gene TRBJ1-6; D uncertain. Sequencing was done on a sample of peripheral blood. The clonotype was recovered from a human donor in a cohort sampled during active COVID-19. The CDR3 loop is CASSTIVSANSPLHF. DNA of the CDR3: TGTGCCAGCAGCACCATCGTCAGCGCAAATTCACCCCTCCACTTT.